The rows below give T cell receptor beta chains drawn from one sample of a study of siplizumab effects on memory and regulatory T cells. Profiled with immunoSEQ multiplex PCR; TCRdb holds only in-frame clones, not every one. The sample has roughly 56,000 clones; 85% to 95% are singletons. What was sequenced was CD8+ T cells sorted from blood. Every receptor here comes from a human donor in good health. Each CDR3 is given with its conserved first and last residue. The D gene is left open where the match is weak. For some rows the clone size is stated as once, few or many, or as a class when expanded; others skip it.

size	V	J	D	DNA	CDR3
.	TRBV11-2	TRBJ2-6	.	TGTGCCAGCAGCTGGGGGACAATTCTCGGGGCCAACGTCCTGACTTTC	CASSWGTILGANVLTF
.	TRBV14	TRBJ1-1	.	TGTGCCAGCAGCCAAGGGGCCCTAGGGGCTTTCTTT	CASSQGALGAFF
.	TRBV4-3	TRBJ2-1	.	TGCGCCAGCAGCCAAGAAAGGTTATACAATGAGCAGTTCTTC	CASSQERLYNEQFF
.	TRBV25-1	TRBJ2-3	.	TGTGCCAGCAGTAAAGGGACCTTGAGGGATACGCAGTATTTT	CASSKGTLRDTQYF
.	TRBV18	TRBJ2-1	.	TGTGCCAGCTCACGGGCGGGCTACAATGAGCAGTTCTTC	CASSRAGYNEQFF
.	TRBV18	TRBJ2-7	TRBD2	TGTGCCAGCTCACCACTGCGGGAGAACTACGAGCAGTACTTC	CASSPLRENYEQYF
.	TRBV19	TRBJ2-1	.	TGTGCCAGTAGAGGGCTACGCAATGAGCAGTTCTTC	CASRGLRNEQFF
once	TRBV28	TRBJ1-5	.	TGTGCCAGCATCTTCGGAAGCAATCAGCCCCAGCATTTT	CASIFGSNQPQHF
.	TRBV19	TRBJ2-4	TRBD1	TGTGCCAGTAGTATATGGTCAAGGGGACAGGCCAACATTCAGTACTTC	CASSIWSRGQANIQYF
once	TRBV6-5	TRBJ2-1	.	TGTGCCAGCAGCCCCACAGGGCTTAATGAGCAGTTCTTC	CASSPTGLNEQFF
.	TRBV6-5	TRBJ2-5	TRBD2	TGTGCCAGCAGTTCCCGGACTAGCGGAGCAGAGACCCAGTACTTC	CASSSRTSGAETQYF
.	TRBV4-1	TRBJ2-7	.	TGCGCCAGCAGCCCGACGGGCTCCTACGAGCAGTACTTC	CASSPTGSYEQYF
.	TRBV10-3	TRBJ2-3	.	TGTGCCATCAGGGGAACGGGATACGACGGTGATACGCAGTATTTT	CAIRGTGYDGDTQYF
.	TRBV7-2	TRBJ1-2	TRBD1	TGTGCCAGCAGCTTTCCCGCGACAGGGCTCGTTGGCTACACCTTC	CASSFPATGLVGYTF
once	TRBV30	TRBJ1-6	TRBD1	TGTGCCTGGAGTCCAACGACAGGGACCAGGGATTCACCCCTCCACTTT	CAWSPTTGTRDSPLHF
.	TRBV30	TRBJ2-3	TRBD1	TGTGCCTGGGATACAGGGGGCACAGATACGCAGTATTTT	CAWDTGGTDTQYF
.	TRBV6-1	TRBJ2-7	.	TGTGCCAGCAGTGAGGCAGATTACGAGCAGTACTTC	CASSEADYEQYF
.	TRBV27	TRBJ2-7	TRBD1	TGTGCCAGCAGTTTAGTGGGGACAGGAGCCTACGAGCAGTACTTC	CASSLVGTGAYEQYF
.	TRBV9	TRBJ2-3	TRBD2	TGTGCCAGCAGCGTAACTAGCGAAAGCACAGATACGCAGTATTTT	CASSVTSESTDTQYF
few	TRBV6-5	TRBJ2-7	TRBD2	TGTGCCAGCGGGCCAGCGGGAGTCGAGCAGTACTTC	CASGPAGVEQYF
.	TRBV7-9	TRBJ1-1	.	TGTGCCAGCACCCGGACCGGGCAGAACACTGAAGCTTTCTTT	CASTRTGQNTEAFF
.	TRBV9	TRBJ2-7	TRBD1	TGTGCCAGCAGCGAGAGCCGGGACAGGTTCGCCGAGCAGTACTTC	CASSESRDRFAEQYF
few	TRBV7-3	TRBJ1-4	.	TGTGCCAGCAGCGTGGACTCCTCCAAGGGAGAAAAACTGTTTTTT	CASSVDSSKGEKLFF
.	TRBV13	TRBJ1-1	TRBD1	TGTGCCAGCAGCCCGTCGACAGGGACCACTGAAGCTTTCTTT	CASSPSTGTTEAFF
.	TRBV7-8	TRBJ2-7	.	TGTGCCAGCAGCCACAGGGCAGAATCCTACGAGCAGTACTTC	CASSHRAESYEQYF
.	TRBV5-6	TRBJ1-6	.	TGTGCCAGCAGCTTGGCTGTTGCCGGTTCACCCCTCCACTTT	CASSLAVAGSPLHF
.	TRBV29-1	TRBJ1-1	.	TGCAGCGTTGAAGGGGCCACTCCGAGGAACACTGAAGCTTTCTTT	CSVEGATPRNTEAFF
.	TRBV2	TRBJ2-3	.	TGTGCCAGCATCGGAGCGGGCACAGATACGCAGTATTTT	CASIGAGTDTQYF
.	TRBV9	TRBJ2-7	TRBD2	TGTGCCAGCAGCGTAGGTTGGCGGGAGATGTACGAGCAGTACTTC	CASSVGWREMYEQYF
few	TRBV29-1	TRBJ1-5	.	TGCAGCGCGGGGGACCAGCCCCAGCATTTT	CSAGDQPQHF
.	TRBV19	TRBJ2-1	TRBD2	TGTGCCAGTAGTTTGCTAGCGGGAGAATCCAATGAGCAGTTCTTC	CASSLLAGESNEQFF
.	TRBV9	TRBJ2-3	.	TGTGCCAGCGCTTATGGGGGCACAGATACGCAGTATTTT	CASAYGGTDTQYF
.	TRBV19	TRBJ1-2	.	TGTGCCAGTAGTATTTCAGGGATGGACTATGGCTACACCTTC	CASSISGMDYGYTF
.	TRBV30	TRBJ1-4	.	TGTGCCTGGACCCCGTTGAGTGCTGAAAAACTGTTTTTT	CAWTPLSAEKLFF
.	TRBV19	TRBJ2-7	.	TGTGCCAGTAGTCCTTCTGAGTGGTACGAGCAGTACTTC	CASSPSEWYEQYF
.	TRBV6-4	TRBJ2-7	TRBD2	TGTGCCAGCAGTGTCTCCCCGGGGGGGAGCTACGAGCAGTACTTC	CASSVSPGGSYEQYF
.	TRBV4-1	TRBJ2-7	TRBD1	TGCGCCAGCAGCCAAGCTCTACAGGGGTTCGACGAGCAGTACTTC	CASSQALQGFDEQYF
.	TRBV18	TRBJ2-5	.	TGTGCCAGCTCAGCATACACCCTCCAAGAGACCCAGTACTTC	CASSAYTLQETQYF
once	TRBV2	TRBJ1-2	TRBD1	TGTGCCAGCAGTGAAGCGCTCCGACAGGGGGCCGATGGCTACACCTTC	CASSEALRQGADGYTF
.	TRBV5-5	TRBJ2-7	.	TGTGCCAGCAGCCGCTCGGAAGGTGGGACCTTCTACGAGCAGTACTTC	CASSRSEGGTFYEQYF
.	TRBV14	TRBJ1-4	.	TGTGCCAGCAGCCCCCGGACAGTTAATGAAAAACTGTTTTTT	CASSPRTVNEKLFF